The 30 T cell receptor beta chains in this list originate from one sample, sequenced in a study of shared clonotypes between healthy human individuals. The data were produced by immunoSEQ multiplex PCR, yet TCRdb's version contains in-frame clones alone and is incomplete. The sample contains hundreds of thousands of clones, around four fifths of which appear only once. Sequenced sample: memory CD4+ T cells sorted from blood. Subset specified: CD45RA-negative fraction. These receptors were obtained from a woman in her 30s in good health.

The V gene is TRBV7-9, the J gene TRBJ2-6; D is unresolved. Germline lookup yields CDR1 SEHNR and CDR2 FQNEAQ (reference sequence). The CDR3 length is 15 residues. Trimming took off 8 bases at V and 0 bases at J, with 11 bases between the two ends. In DNA, the CDR3 is TGTGCCAGCCCCAGCGCAGCCTCTGGGGCCAACGTCCTGACTTTC. It specifies CASPSAASGANVLTF.

Here the CDR3 DNA reads TGTGCCTGCACCGGGACAGGGAACGCCTACGAGCAGTACTTC. It encodes CACTGTGNAYEQYF. The rearrangement links TRBV7-9 to TRBJ2-7; 9 bases match TRBD1. Per germline, CDR1 SEHNR and CDR2 FQNEAQ (reference sequence). J was trimmed by 2 bases and V by 11 bases; bases with no gene match: 10. The CDR3 length is 14 residues.

Remarks on this clone: The sample holds other DNA sequences that translate to the same CDR3. The rearrangement uses TRBV4-2 and TRBJ1-2, with no clear D. This CDR3 has 14 amino acids. The V and J ends lost 0 bases and 0 bases respectively, with 5 bases between them. Per the germline V gene, CDR1 is LGHNA and CDR2 is YNFKEQ. In nucleotides, the CDR3 is TGTGCCAGCAGCCAAGATAACACTAACTATGGCTACACCTTC. Translation: CASSQDNTNYGYTF.

This rearrangement joins TRBV5-4 to TRBJ2-3; TRBD1 matches at 8 bases. The CDR3 totals 15 residues. CDR1 and CDR2 from the germline V gene are SGHNT and YYREEE (reference sequence). V gave up 4 bases and J gave up 2 bases; unmatched junction bases: 6. CDR3 sequence reads: CASSPWTGTTDTQYF. The DNA of the CDR3 is TGTGCCAGCAGCCCTTGGACAGGGACCACAGATACGCAGTATTTT.

This clone was seen repeatedly, ten times or more. The V and J genes are TRBV2 and TRBJ2-2; D might be TRBD1 (5 bases). The CDR3 totals 14 residues. CDR1 is SNHLY, CDR2 FYNNEI, per germline. The V end lost 6 bases, the J end lost 0 bases, and 8 bases lay between the germline ends. The CDR3 protein is CASRQESNTGELFF. CDR3 bases: TGTGCCAGCAGACAGGAATCGAACACCGGGGAGCTGTTTTTT.

The chain combines TRBV18 with TRBJ2-7; D unresolved. This CDR3 has 15 amino acids. Germline CDR1 reads KGHSH; CDR2 reads LQKENI. Trimming stripped 0 bases from V and 1 base from J, with 10 bases between. CDR3 DNA: TGTGCCAGCTCACCACCTAACACCCTTTCCTACGAGCAGTACTTC. Encoded protein: CASSPPNTLSYEQYF. The full variable domain, in which reference TRBV18 and TRBJ2-7 provide the parts outside the CDR3, is NAGVMQNPRHLVRRRGQEARLRCSPMKGHSHVYWYRQLPEEGLKFMVYLQKENIIDESGMPKERFSAEFPKEGPSILRIQQVVRGDSAAYFCASSPPNTLSYEQYFGPGTRLTVT.

J is TRBJ1-4 and V is TRBV6-5; tentative D call: TRBD1 (5 bases). V was trimmed by 6 bases and J by 8 bases, leaving 13 bases between them. CDR1 is MNHEY and CDR2 is SVGAGI in the germline V gene. The CDR3 is 13 residues long. The chain's CDR3 is CASRGQNVEKLFF. In nucleotides, the CDR3 is TGTGCCAGCAGGGGGCAAAACGTGGAAAAACTGTTTTTT.

This clone was recorded many times. The CDR3, as DNA: TGTGCCACCAGCAGAGGCGTAAAGGCCGGGGTAACCGGGGAGCTGTTTTTT. This encodes CATSRGVKAGVTGELFF. The chain links TRBV15 to TRBJ2-2; weak D call: TRBD2 (5 bases). Per germline, CDR1 LNHNV and CDR2 YYDKDF (reference sequence). The V and J ends lost 1 base and 5 bases respectively, with 17 bases between them. This CDR3 spans 17 amino acids.

Notes on this clone: A much larger clone differs from this one at a single base, so this may be a read error. The same CDR3 arises from other DNA sequences in this sample as well. The chain carries TRBV7-2 and TRBJ2-1; TRBD2 might be the D (5 bases). CDR3 length equals 14 residues. V was shortened by 0 bases and J by 4 bases, with 7 bases between the two germline ends. Germline loops: CDR1 SGHTA, CDR2 FQGNSA. The CDR3 spells CASSLAGVYNEQFF. CDR3 DNA: TGTGCCAGCAGCTTAGCGGGAGTGTACAATGAGCAGTTCTTC. The complete variable domain, with remaining parts taken from reference TRBV7-2 and TRBJ2-1, reads GAGVSQSPSNKVTEKGKDVELRCDPISGHTALYWYRQSLGQGLEFLIYFQGNSAPDKSGLPSDRFSAERTGGSVSTLTIQRTQQEDSAVYLCASSLAGVYNEQFFGPGTRLTVL.

This chain connects TRBV5-6 to TRBJ2-7; D gene ambiguous. Germline V gives CDR1 SGHDT, CDR2 YYEEEE. Between the trimmed V and J ends, which lost 0 bases and 2 bases, there was a span of 12 bases. The CDR3 loop spans 15 amino acids. Here the CDR3 reads CASSLARQATYEQYF. The CDR3 region has the DNA TGTGCCAGCAGCTTGGCCCGCCAGGCGACCTACGAGCAGTACTTC.

The chain uses TRBV10-3 and TRBJ2-5; TRBD1 is a possible D gene (5 bases). Germline CDR1 and CDR2: ENHRY and SYGVKD. The CDR3 extends over 15 amino acids. With 5 bases removed from V and 4 bases from J, the gap between germline ends came to 17 bases. Here the CDR3 reads CAISRGLDSTETQYF. The CDR3 region has the DNA TGTGCCATCAGTAGGGGTTTGGATAGTACAGAGACCCAGTACTTC.

This clone occurred a few times. The same CDR3 also results from other DNA sequences found in this sample. The V and J genes are TRBV7-8 and TRBJ1-1; D not resolved. Trimming removed 4 bases from V and 3 bases from J, with 9 bases in between. This CDR3 spans 13 amino acids. Germline V gene lookup returns CDR1 SGHVS and CDR2 FQNEAQ. Here the CDR3 DNA reads TGTGCCAGCAGCTCGCAAAGGGACACTGAAGCTTTCTTT. This encodes CASSSQRDTEAFF.

The chain couples TRBV2 to TRBJ1-6, with unresolved D. Deletions cut 4 bases from V and 9 bases from J, with 7 bases between. Looked up from germline, CDR1 is SNHLY and CDR2 is FYNNEI. The CDR3 has 12 amino acids. CDR3: CASSATGSPLHF. CDR3 nucleotide sequence: TGTGCCAGCAGTGCTACTGGTTCACCCCTCCACTTT.

This clone was detected ten times or more. The gene calls are TRBV15 and TRBJ2-1; no firm D call. Germline assignment: CDR1 LNHNV and CDR2 YYDKDF (reference sequence). This CDR3 contains 16 residues. Trimming left V 0 bases short and J 2 bases short, with 11 bases between. The CDR3 DNA sequence: TGTGCCACCAGCAGAGATCGGGCCGCGACCTACAATGAGCAGTTCTTC. The encoded protein is CATSRDRAATYNEQFF.

The J gene is TRBJ2-4, the V gene TRBV2; no clear D. The germline V gene encodes CDR1 SNHLY and CDR2 FYNNEI. V shed 0 bases and J shed 1 base, with 4 bases lying between them. The CDR3 contains 14 residues. This CDR3 reads CASSEASAKNIQYF. Here the CDR3 DNA reads TGTGCCAGCAGTGAAGCCTCGGCCAAAAACATTCAGTACTTC. The variable domain in full, with the rest retrieved from reference TRBV2 and TRBJ2-4, is EPEVTQTPSHQVTQMGQEVILRCVPISNHLYFYWYRQILGQKVEFLVSFYNNEISEKSEIFDDQFSVERPDGSNFTLKIRSTKLEDSAMYFCASSEASAKNIQYFGAGTRLSVL.

This rearrangement joins TRBV4-1 to TRBJ2-1; 9 positions match TRBD2. V lost 1 base to trimming and J lost 3 bases; unmatched junction nucleotides: 7. The CDR3 sequence is 17 residues long. CDR1 and CDR2 from the germline V gene are MGHRA and YSYEKL. CDR3 amino acids: CASSQVLAGILYNEQFF. In DNA, the CDR3 is TGCGCCAGCAGCCAAGTTCTAGCGGGAATTCTCTACAATGAGCAGTTCTTC.

The CDR3, as DNA: TGTGCCAGCAGTTTCCGGGCGGGACAGAGCTACAATGAGCAGTTCTTC. As protein: CASSFRAGQSYNEQFF. V gene TRBV7-9 combines with J gene TRBJ2-1; perhaps TRBD1 as D (7 bases). Trimming cost V 6 bases and J 3 bases, with 18 bases left between them. The CDR3 consists of 16 residues. Per the germline V gene, CDR1 is SEHNR and CDR2 is FQNEAQ (reference sequence).

The chain employs TRBV29-1 and TRBJ2-1, with 10 bases matching TRBD2. The V segment lost 6 bases and the J segment 7 bases; nucleotides outside the gene matches: 12. Germline CDR1 SQVTM, CDR2 ANQGSEA. The CDR3 runs 15 residues. The CDR3 sequence is CSVTKLAGVGNEQFF. Here the CDR3 DNA reads TGCAGCGTCACGAAGCTAGCGGGAGTAGGGAATGAGCAGTTCTTC.

V gene TRBV29-1 combines with J gene TRBJ1-1; D might be TRBD1 (5 bases). Trimming cost V 8 bases and J 4 bases, with 17 bases left between them. CDR1 and CDR2 (germline): SQVTM, ANQGSEA. This CDR3 has 13 amino acids. CDR3 protein: CSSLISGGTEAFF. In DNA form, the CDR3 reads TGCAGCTCTCTGATCAGCGGGGGCACTGAAGCTTTCTTT. The variable domain in full, completed from reference TRBV29-1 and TRBJ1-1, reads SAVISQKPSRDICQRGTSLTIQCQVDSQVTMMFWYRQQPGQSLTLIATANQGSEATYESGFVIDKFPISRPNLTFSTLTVSNMSPEDSSIYLCSSLISGGTEAFFGQGTRLTVV.

The chain is built from TRBV28 and TRBJ2-7, with TRBD1 identical over 7 bases. With 4 bases clipped from V and 2 bases from J, the junction kept 11 bases outside the gene matches. CDR1 and CDR2 (germline): MDHEN, SYDVKM. The CDR3 extends over 16 amino acids. The CDR3 protein is CASSSPWGTEAYEQYF. CDR3 sequence (DNA): TGTGCCAGCAGTTCCCCCTGGGGGACAGAAGCCTACGAGCAGTACTTC.

This clone was detected only once. The chain uses TRBV5-8 and TRBJ2-1, with 11 nucleotides matching TRBD2. In germline, CDR1 is SGHTS, CDR2 YDEGEE. Losses at the gene ends were 6 bases for V and 12 bases for J; bases not matched to a gene: 14. CDR3 size: 15 residues. In DNA, the CDR3 is TGTGCCAGCATCTGGGGATCTCTAGCGGGGGGAGCGCAGTTCTTC. Translation gives CASIWGSLAGGAQFF.

The V and J genes are TRBV5-4 and TRBJ2-5; 9 positions agree with TRBD2. Trimming at V came to 3 bases and at J to 4 bases, leaving 10 bases not matched to a gene. CDR3 size: 16 residues. Germline CDR1 SGHNT, CDR2 YYREEE (reference sequence). CDR3 sequence (DNA): TGTGCCAGCAGCTCGGCAAGTAGCGGGAGAGGAGAGACCCAGTACTTC. This sequence encodes CASSSASSGRGETQYF.

Only a few counts were recorded for this clone. V gene TRBV11-2 combines with J gene TRBJ2-2, with D unclear. The CDR3 length is 15 residues. Looked up from germline, CDR1 is SGHAT and CDR2 is FQNNGV. With 0 bases removed from V and 4 bases from J, the gap between germline ends came to 9 bases. CDR3 protein: CASSLDRHSTGELFF. The CDR3 region has the DNA TGTGCCAGCAGCTTAGATCGGCATAGCACCGGGGAGCTGTTTTTT. Full variable domain (missing parts from reference TRBV11-2 and TRBJ2-2): EAGVAQSPRYKIIEKRQSVAFWCNPISGHATLYWYQQILGQGPKLLIQFQNNGVVDDSQLPKDRFSAERLKGVDSTLKIQPAKLEDSAVYLCASSLDRHSTGELFFGEGSRLTVL.

The chain joins TRBV7-2 to TRBJ2-3, with TRBD1 as a possible D gene (5 bases). Trimming cost V 5 bases and J 6 bases, with 21 bases left between them. From germline, CDR1 is SGHTA and CDR2 FQGNSA. This CDR3 comprises 16 residues. The chain's CDR3 is CASSPWGSHLGDTQYF. CDR3 sequence (DNA): TGTGCCAGCAGCCCGTGGGGCTCCCACTTGGGGGATACGCAGTATTTT.

The rearrangement links TRBV12-5 to TRBJ2-1; 10 bases are shared with TRBD2. With 6 bases clipped from V and 0 bases from J, the junction kept 14 bases outside the gene matches. This CDR3 is 19 amino acids long. CDR1 LGHNT and CDR2 FRNRAP come from the germline V gene. The CDR3 here is CASGTGLAMPPTSYNEQFF. Written as DNA, the CDR3 is TGTGCTAGTGGCACGGGACTAGCGATGCCACCGACCTCCTACAATGAGCAGTTCTTC. The whole variable domain, filled in from reference TRBV12-5 and TRBJ2-1, reads DARVTQTPRHKVTEMGQEVTMRCQPILGHNTVFWYRQTMMQGLELLAYFRNRAPLDDSGMPKDRFSAEMPDATLATLKIQPSEPRDSAVYFCASGTGLAMPPTSYNEQFFGPGTRLTVL.

This rearrangement joins TRBV6-1 to TRBJ1-5; 7 bases align to TRBD1. This CDR3 is 15 amino acids long. Germline V gene sequence: CDR1 MNHNS, CDR2 SASEGT. After removal of 4 bases from V and 4 bases from J, the junction contained 7 bases not matched to a gene. The CDR3 here is CASSVGGGGNQPQHF. CDR3 DNA sequence: TGTGCCAGCAGTGTGGGAGGGGGCGGTAATCAGCCCCAGCATTTT.

This sequence joins TRBV2 and TRBJ2-7, with 13 bases matching TRBD2. This CDR3 has 14 residues. Per the germline V gene, CDR1 is SNHLY and CDR2 is FYNNEI. The ends lost 6 bases at V and 11 bases at J; junction bases unmatched: 10. In DNA form, the CDR3 reads TGTGCCAGCAGGGGACCGGGACTAGCGGGATCGGAGTACTTC. Translating gives CASRGPGLAGSEYF.

The rearrangement links TRBV29-1 to TRBJ2-7; 10 positions agree with TRBD1. This CDR3 comprises 13 residues. CDR1 and CDR2 (germline): SQVTM, ANQGSEA. Trimming cost V 3 bases and J 6 bases; bases outside gene matches: 5. The DNA for the CDR3 is TGCAGCGTTGAGGACAGGGGGGGCTCCGAGCAGTACTTC. Translated: CSVEDRGGSEQYF.

The V gene is TRBV11-2, the J gene TRBJ2-1; D is undetermined. This CDR3 contains 19 residues. The V end was cut by 5 bases, the J end by 0 bases, with 23 bases between. Germline CDR1 and CDR2: SGHAT and FQNNGV. As DNA, the CDR3 is TGTGCCAGCAGCCTTCGACCTTTAACGACGTTGAGCTCCTACAATGAGCAGTTCTTC. It encodes CASSLRPLTTLSSYNEQFF.

This clone was counted a single time. J is TRBJ2-2 and V is TRBV5-1; 11 bases match TRBD2. The CDR3 totals 16 residues. Germline lookup yields CDR1 SGHRS and CDR2 YFSETQ. Unmatched junction bases numbered 7, after V lost 4 bases and J lost 5 bases. The CDR3 sequence: CASSGLAGGLTGELFF. The CDR3, as DNA: TGCGCCAGCAGCGGCCTAGCGGGAGGTTTGACCGGGGAGCTGTTTTTT. The whole variable domain, filled in from reference TRBV5-1 and TRBJ2-2, reads KAGVTQTPRYLIKTRGQQVTLSCSPISGHRSVSWYQQTPGQGLQFLFEYFSETQRNKGNFPGRFSGRQFSNSRSEMNVSTLELGDSALYLCASSGLAGGLTGELFFGEGSRLTVL.